This entry concerns a single T cell receptor (beta chain). What it binds is unknown. Vbeta (60) and Jbeta (13) primers were used in the PCR. Clones were read by immunoSEQ multiplex PCR, and TCRdb kept only the in-frame ones, dropping some. The sample contains fewer than 250,000 clones, 65% to 80% of which appear only once. Germline-derived CDR1 and CDR2 are MNHEY and SVGAGI. The CDR3 runs 14 residues. The V gene lost 3 bases and the J gene lost 5 bases, with 13 bases spanning the gap. The data derive from a study of cytomegalovirus exposure and HLA in healthy donors. Study conclusions and caveats: Earlier results showed most TCR beta V segments being productive about 87% or about 30% of the time.

The sequencing input was PBMCs. This sequence joins TRBV6-5 and TRBJ2-5, with TRBD1 as a possible D gene (6 bases). This sequence originates from a man younger than 40 in good health and CMV-seropositive. DNA for the CDR3: TGTGCCAGCAGTTATGAGACCACAGGGGAGACCCAGTACTTC. It translates to CASSYETTGETQYF.